The 26 T cell receptor beta chains listed next were all sequenced from one sample in a study of blood T cell repertoires in COVID-19. Produced via immunoSEQ multiplex PCR; TCRdb's table is partial and in-frame only. The table has 120,000 or so clones, roughly four fifths seen once. Sequenced input: peripheral blood. These TCRs come from a human donor in a cohort sampled during active COVID-19.

The chain carries TRBV5-1 and TRBJ2-2; 9 bases align to TRBD1. Germline V gene lookup returns CDR1 SGHRS and CDR2 YFSETQ. CDR3 length: 16 residues. V was clipped by 3 bases and J by 4 bases; unmatched bases: 7. The CDR3, as DNA: TGCGCCAGCAGCTCACAGGGGGCTGTTGGCACCGGGGAGCTGTTTTTT. Protein product: CASSSQGAVGTGELFF.

The V gene is TRBV5-4, the J gene TRBJ2-3; the D gene is possibly TRBD2 (6 bases). The CDR3 sequence is 16 residues long. From germline, CDR1 is SGHNT and CDR2 YYREEE (reference sequence). V lost 0 bases and J 2 bases, leaving 13 bases between the germline ends. The CDR3 region is CASSLGARENTDTQYF. The CDR3 nucleotides are TGTGCCAGCAGCTTGGGGGCTCGGGAGAACACAGATACGCAGTATTTT.

The count of this clone is one. The gene calls are TRBV3-1 (or the pseudogene TRBV3-2) and TRBJ2-7; perhaps TRBD1 as D (6 bases). The V and J ends lost 1 base and 6 bases respectively, with 16 bases between them. The CDR3 consists of 15 residues. Germline V gene data show CDR1 as LGHDT and CDR2 as YNNKEL (reference sequence). The CDR3 region is CASSQAIQGHGEQYF. CDR3 in DNA: TGTGCCAGCAGCCAAGCCATCCAGGGGCACGGCGAGCAGTACTTC.

This clone was observed a few times. The V call is TRBV2, the J call TRBJ2-7; 9 nucleotides align to TRBD1. Germline assignment: CDR1 SNHLY and CDR2 FYNNEI. The V gene end was trimmed by 4 bases and the J gene end by 4 bases; junction bases not matched to a gene: 8. The CDR3 is 15 residues long. Here the CDR3 DNA reads TGTGCCAGCAGTGGACAGGGGGTTTTGGGGTACGAGCAGTACTTC. Protein sequence: CASSGQGVLGYEQYF.

This sequence joins TRBV7-2 and TRBJ2-2; 11 bases fit TRBD1. From germline, CDR1 is SGHTA and CDR2 FQGNSA. The CDR3 is 16 amino acids. V lost 1 base, J lost 4 bases, and 2 bases stayed unmatched. The CDR3 loop is CASSLGGQGGTGELFF. As DNA, the CDR3 is TGTGCCAGCAGCTTAGGGGGACAGGGGGGCACCGGGGAGCTGTTTTTT.

This chain uses TRBV21-1 with TRBJ1-4; the table calls TRBD1, which could not be checked here. TRBV21-1 is reported as a pseudogene. The CDR3 has 14 residues. CDR3 coding DNA: TGTGCCAGCGGCAGAACAGCTATGAATGAAAAACTGTTTTTT. It is translated as CASGRTAMNEKLFF.

The rearrangement joins TRBV4-1 to TRBJ2-7; D call uncertain. The germline V gene has CDR1 MGHRA and CDR2 YSYEKL. V lost 4 bases, J lost 0 bases, and 13 bases lay in between. The CDR3 contains 15 residues. This CDR3 is CASSRDPVYSYEQYF. DNA for the CDR3: TGCGCCAGCAGCCGAGACCCAGTTTACTCCTACGAGCAGTACTTC.

This chain connects TRBV11-2 to TRBJ2-3, with 8 bases lining up with TRBD2. This CDR3 contains 15 residues. CDR1 is SGHAT, CDR2 FQNNGV, per germline. Trimming at V came to 1 base and at J to 3 bases, leaving 3 bases not matched to a gene. The CDR3 region is CASSLAGGQTDTQYF. DNA of the CDR3: TGTGCCAGCAGCTTAGCGGGGGGGCAAACAGATACGCAGTATTTT.

This CDR3 is CASSQDARGEETQYF. The CDR3 bases are TGCGCCAGCAGCCAAGACGCCCGGGGGGAAGAGACCCAGTACTTC. J is TRBJ2-5 and V is TRBV4-3; 7 bases are a match to TRBD2. The CDR3 totals 15 residues. Germline trimming cut 0 bases from V and 3 bases from J; bases unmatched to any gene: 4. CDR1 is LGHNA, CDR2 YSLEER, per germline.

A single count supports this clone. V is TRBV5-6 and J is TRBJ2-1; 11 bases align to TRBD2. J gave up 7 bases and V 4 bases, and 10 bases lay outside the gene matches. Per germline, CDR1 SGHDT and CDR2 YYEEEE. This CDR3 region has 16 residues. The CDR3 is CASSLLSSGGLNEQFF. The DNA of the CDR3 is TGTGCCAGCAGCCTGTTGTCTAGCGGGGGGCTGAATGAGCAGTTCTTC.

The chain is built from TRBV16 and TRBJ1-6; possibly TRBD1 for D (5 bases). The CDR3 runs 15 residues. V lost 4 bases and J 6 bases, leaving 13 bases between the germline ends. CDR1 and CDR2 from the germline V gene are KGHSY and FQNENV. DNA for the CDR3: TGTGCCAGCAGCCGGAGGGGAGGGAGTAATTCACCCCTCCACTTT. This translates into CASSRRGGSNSPLHF.

V usage is TRBV7-6 and J usage is TRBJ2-5; no clear D gene. V was pared by 5 bases and J by 5 bases, with 12 bases between. The germline V gene has CDR1 SGHVS and CDR2 FNYEAQ. This CDR3 has 13 residues. In DNA, the CDR3 is TGTGCCAGCAGCCCCGTCTTCTCGGAGACCCAGTACTTC. Translated, it gives CASSPVFSETQYF.

This chain joins TRBV6-2 or TRBV6-3 and TRBJ2-2; 12 bases fit TRBD1. There are 16 residues in the CDR3. With 6 bases clipped from V and 5 bases from J, the junction kept 7 bases outside the gene matches. Germline V lookup: CDR1 MNHEY, CDR2 SVGEGT. For the CDR3, the DNA is TGTGCCAGCAGCCACCCGGGACAGGGGGCAACCGGGGAGCTGTTTTTT. Protein: CASSHPGQGATGELFF.

The J gene is TRBJ1-4, the V gene TRBV5-4; a weak D match, TRBD1 (5 bases). Trimming cost V 4 bases and J 0 bases, with 10 bases left between them. CDR3 length: 15 amino acids. Germline CDR1 SGHNT, CDR2 YYREEE (reference sequence). DNA for the CDR3: TGTGCCAGCAGCGGGGGAGGATCAACTAATGAAAAACTGTTTTTT. Its translation is CASSGGGSTNEKLFF.

J is TRBJ2-5 and V is TRBV4-1, with D possibly matching TRBD1 (5 bases). The CDR3 consists of 13 residues. Trimming pared 6 bases from V and 1 base from J, leaving 9 bases between. Germline CDR1 MGHRA, CDR2 YSYEKL. The CDR3: CASRHRGQETQYF. In DNA, the CDR3 is TGCGCCAGCAGGCATAGGGGCCAAGAGACCCAGTACTTC.

This chain joins TRBV4-2 and TRBJ2-6; 10 positions agree with TRBD1. Germline V gene lookup returns CDR1 LGHNA and CDR2 YNFKEQ. This CDR3 spans 17 amino acids. V trimming: 1 base; J trimming: 3 bases; junction bases outside the gene matches: 3. The CDR3 bases are TGTGCCAGCAGCCAAGGACAGGGGGCGAGTGGGGCCAACGTCCTGACTTTC. This encodes CASSQGQGASGANVLTF.

The chain has TRBV6-5 and TRBJ1-1, with TRBD1 identical over 7 bases. Per germline, CDR1 MNHEY and CDR2 SVGAGI. The length of the CDR3 is 15 residues. The J segment lost 1 base and the V segment lost 0 bases, leaving 2 bases of the junction unmatched. CDR3 sequence reads: CASSYSGGENTEAFF. The CDR3 nucleotides are TGTGCCAGCAGTTACTCAGGGGGCGAGAACACTGAAGCTTTCTTT.

V gene TRBV21-1 combines with J gene TRBJ1-1; TRBD1 is taken as the D call from the table, unchecked against the DNA. TRBV21-1 is designated a pseudogene. The length of the CDR3 is 19 residues. This CDR3 reads CASSTHPFRDRGLNTEAFF. CDR3 DNA sequence: TGTGCCAGCAGCACCCACCCATTTCGGGACAGGGGTTTGAACACTGAAGCTTTCTTT.

This clone has only a few counts. The chain is built from TRBV4-2 and TRBJ2-1, with a weak D call TRBD2 (6 bases). The CDR3 is 15 residues long. Germline-derived CDR1 and CDR2 are LGHNA and YNFKEQ. V gave up 5 bases and J gave up 4 bases, with 15 bases separating them. The CDR3: CASSRGLLDYNEQFF. CDR3 DNA: TGTGCCAGCAGCAGAGGACTACTCGATTACAATGAGCAGTTCTTC.

The chain employs TRBV3-1 (or the pseudogene TRBV3-2) and TRBJ2-7; possibly TRBD1 for D (5 bases). This CDR3 is 14 amino acids long. Germline V gene lookup returns CDR1 LGHDT and CDR2 YNNKEL (reference sequence). The ends were cut back, 0 bases at V and 4 bases at J, with 10 bases in the middle. The CDR3: CASSQEGLGYEQYF. Here the CDR3 DNA reads TGTGCCAGCAGCCAAGAGGGGCTAGGGTACGAGCAGTACTTC.

V and J are TRBV27 and TRBJ2-7; 8 bases line up with TRBD2. The junction had 19 bases not matched to a gene; V was cut back by 4 bases and J by 5 bases. The CDR3 has 18 residues. Germline V CDR1 and CDR2: MNHEY, SMNVEV (reference sequence). CDR3 in amino acids: CASSWRRLAGPPGDEQYF. In DNA form, the CDR3 reads TGTGCCAGCAGTTGGCGTAGGCTAGCGGGCCCCCCGGGGGACGAGCAGTACTTC.

V and J are TRBV21-1 and TRBJ1-1; the table's D call TRBD1 went unverified against the DNA. TRBV21-1 is a pseudogene. The CDR3 contains 14 residues. Here the CDR3 DNA reads TGTGCCAGCACCAAGGACAGGGGACTTCCCGAAGCTTTCTTT. Its translation: CASTKDRGLPEAFF.

The chain combines TRBV6-4 with TRBJ1-1; possible D gene TRBD1, 6 bases. The CDR3 runs to 13 residues. Germline CDR1 and CDR2: MRHNA and SNTAGT. V was shortened by 6 bases and J by 2 bases, with 10 bases between the two germline ends. Here the CDR3 DNA reads TGTGCCAGCAGCGAACAGGGCAACACTGAAGCTTTCTTT. This codes for CASSEQGNTEAFF.

This chain uses TRBV5-4 with TRBJ2-5; 8 bases are shared with TRBD2. The CDR3 totals 14 residues. The germline V gene has CDR1 SGHNT and CDR2 YYREEE (reference sequence). V shed 5 bases and J 5 bases; nucleotides not matched to a gene: 8. The CDR3 DNA sequence: TGTGCCAGCAGGCTCGGGACTAGTGCGGAGACCCAGTACTTC. Its translation: CASRLGTSAETQYF.

CDR3 DNA: TGTGCCAGCAGTCGGAGGTACGGCACTGAAGCTTTCTTT. Its translation is CASSRRYGTEAFF. This chain joins TRBV12-3 or TRBV12-4 and TRBJ1-1, with unresolved D. The CDR3 is 13 amino acids. V was cut by 5 bases and J by 4 bases, with 11 bases left in between.

The CDR3, as DNA: TGTGCCAGCTCAGCAGCTAGCTGGAACACAGATACGCAGTATTTT. Translation gives CASSAASWNTDTQYF. The chain uses TRBV18 and TRBJ2-3; D may be TRBD2 (5 bases). Germline-derived CDR1 and CDR2 are KGHSH and LQKENI. The CDR3 extends over 15 amino acids. V was shortened by 5 bases and J by 2 bases, with 14 bases between the two germline ends.